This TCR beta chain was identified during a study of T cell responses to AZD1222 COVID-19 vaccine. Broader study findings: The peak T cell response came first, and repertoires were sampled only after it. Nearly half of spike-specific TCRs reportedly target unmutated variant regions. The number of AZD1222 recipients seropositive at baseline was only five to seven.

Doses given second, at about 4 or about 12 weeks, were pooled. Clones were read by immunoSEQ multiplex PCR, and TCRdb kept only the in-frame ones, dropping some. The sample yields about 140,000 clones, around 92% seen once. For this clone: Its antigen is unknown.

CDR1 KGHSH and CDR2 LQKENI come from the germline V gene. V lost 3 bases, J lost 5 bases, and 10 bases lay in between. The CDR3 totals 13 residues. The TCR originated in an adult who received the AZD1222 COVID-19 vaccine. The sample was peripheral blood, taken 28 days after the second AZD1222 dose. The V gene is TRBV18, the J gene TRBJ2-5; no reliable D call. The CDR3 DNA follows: TGTGCCAGCTCACCGCTAGGAGTGGAGACCCAGTACTTC. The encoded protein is CASSPLGVETQYF.